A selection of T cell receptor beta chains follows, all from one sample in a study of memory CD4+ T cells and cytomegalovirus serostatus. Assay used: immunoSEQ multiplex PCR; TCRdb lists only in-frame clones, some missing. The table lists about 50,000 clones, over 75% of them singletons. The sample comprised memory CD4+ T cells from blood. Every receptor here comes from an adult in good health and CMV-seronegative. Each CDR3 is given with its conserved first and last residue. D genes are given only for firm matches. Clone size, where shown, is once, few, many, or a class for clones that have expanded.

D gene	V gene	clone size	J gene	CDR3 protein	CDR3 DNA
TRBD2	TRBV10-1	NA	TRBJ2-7	CASKVSPGGPSYEQYF	TGCGCCAGCAAAGTAAGTCCGGGGGGACCATCCTACGAGCAGTACTTC
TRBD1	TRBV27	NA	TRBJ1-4	CASSLLGTGGKLFF	TGTGCCAGCAGTTTATTGGGGACAGGTGGAAAACTGTTTTTT
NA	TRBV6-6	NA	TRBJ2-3	CASIPDGTDTQYF	TGTGCCAGCATCCCCGATGGCACAGATACGCAGTATTTT
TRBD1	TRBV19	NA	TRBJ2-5	CASSMGDRYEETQYF	TGTGCCAGTAGTATGGGGGACAGATACGAAGAGACCCAGTACTTC
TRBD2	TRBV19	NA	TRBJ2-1	CASSTTAGGPANEQFF	TGTGCCAGTAGTACGACAGCGGGGGGGCCTGCCAATGAGCAGTTCTTC
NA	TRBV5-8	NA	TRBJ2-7	CASSYRELSNYEQYF	TGTGCCAGCAGCTACCGGGAACTTTCAAACTACGAGCAGTACTTC
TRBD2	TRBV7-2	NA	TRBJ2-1	CASSLYSPGGRFNEQFF	TGTGCCAGCAGCCTCTATTCGCCGGGGGGAAGGTTTAATGAGCAGTTCTTC
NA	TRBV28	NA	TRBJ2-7	CASSLGGGGYEQYF	TGTGCCAGCAGTTTAGGAGGGGGTGGATACGAGCAGTACTTC
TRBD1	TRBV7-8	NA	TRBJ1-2	CASSLGGTADYYGYTF	TGTGCCAGCAGCTTAGGGGGGACAGCCGATTACTATGGCTACACCTTC
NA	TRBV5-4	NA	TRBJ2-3	CASSLEAEVDTQYF	TGTGCCAGCAGCTTGGAAGCGGAAGTGGATACGCAGTATTTT
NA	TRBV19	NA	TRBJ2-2	CASRLAANTGELFF	TGTGCCAGCCGCCTGGCCGCGAACACCGGGGAGCTGTTTTTT
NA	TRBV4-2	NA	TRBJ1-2	CASSQETAGDLYGYTF	TGTGCCAGCAGCCAAGAGACCGCGGGCGACCTCTATGGCTACACCTTC
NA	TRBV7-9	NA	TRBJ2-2	CASSLHPGTAGELFF	TGTGCCAGCAGCTTACACCCAGGGACGGCCGGGGAGCTGTTTTTT
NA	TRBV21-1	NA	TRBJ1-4	CASSILTGTENEKLFF	TGTGCCAGCAGCATTCTTACCGGGACAGAAAATGAAAAACTGTTTTTT
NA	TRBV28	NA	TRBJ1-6	CASRHRVNNSPLHF	TGTGCCAGCAGACACCGGGTCAATAATTCACCCCTCCACTTT
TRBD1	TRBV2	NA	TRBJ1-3	CASTEGTGGLGNTIYF	TGTGCCAGCACCGAAGGAACAGGGGGCTTGGGAAACACCATATATTTT
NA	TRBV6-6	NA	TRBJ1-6	CASSYTGASYNSPLHF	TGTGCCAGCAGTTATACGGGGGCCTCCTATAATTCACCCCTCCACTTT
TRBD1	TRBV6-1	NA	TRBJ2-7	CASSRDRDDSLYF	TGTGCCAGCAGCCGGGACAGGGATGATAGTCTGTACTTC
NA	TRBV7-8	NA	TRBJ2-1	CASSPKGSSGFNEQFF	TGTGCCAGCAGCCCGAAGGGGTCTAGTGGGTTCAATGAGCAGTTCTTC
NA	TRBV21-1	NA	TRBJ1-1	CAHPGGYTEAFF	TGTGCCCATCCAGGGGGCTACACTGAAGCTTTCTTT
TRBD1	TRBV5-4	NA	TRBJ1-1	CASSPKGQGIWDTEAFF	TGTGCCAGCAGCCCAAAGGGACAGGGAATTTGGGACACTGAAGCTTTCTTT
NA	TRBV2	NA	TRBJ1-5	CASDSPNQPQHF	TGTGCCAGCGACAGTCCGAATCAGCCCCAGCATTTT
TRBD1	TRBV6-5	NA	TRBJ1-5	CASSLRTGNQPQHF	TGTGCCAGCAGTTTGAGGACAGGGAATCAGCCCCAGCATTTT
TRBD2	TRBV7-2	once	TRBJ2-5	CASSPGTSGGFLETQYF	TGTGCCAGCAGCCCGGGGACTAGCGGGGGGTTCCTGGAGACCCAGTACTTC
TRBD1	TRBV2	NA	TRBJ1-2	CASTRDREYGYTF	TGTGCCAGCACCCGGGACAGGGAATATGGCTACACCTTC
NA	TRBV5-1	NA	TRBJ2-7	CASSGGNFYEQYF	TGCGCCAGCAGCGGAGGGAATTTTTACGAGCAGTACTTC
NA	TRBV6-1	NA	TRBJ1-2	CASRNQEPNYGYTF	TGTGCCAGCAGGAACCAAGAACCAAACTATGGCTACACCTTC
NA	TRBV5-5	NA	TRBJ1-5	CASSRTVRDRVLNQPQHF	TGTGCCAGCAGCCGAACCGTCCGGGACCGAGTATTGAATCAGCCCCAGCATTTT
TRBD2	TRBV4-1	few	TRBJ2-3	CASSLSMGGGGTDTQYF	TGCGCCAGCAGCCTCTCCATGGGGGGAGGGGGCACAGATACGCAGTATTTT
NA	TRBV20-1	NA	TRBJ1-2	CSARDGYTF	TGCAGTGCTAGAGATGGCTACACCTTC
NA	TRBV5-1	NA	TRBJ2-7	CASSYRPGSGSTFYEQYF	TGCGCCAGCAGCTACCGCCCCGGGTCAGGGTCTACATTCTACGAGCAGTACTTC
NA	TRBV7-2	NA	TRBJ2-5	CASSITWKETQYF	TGTGCCAGCAGCATCACTTGGAAAGAGACCCAGTACTTC
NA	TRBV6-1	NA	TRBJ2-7	CASSVRLAAYYEQYF	TGTGCCAGCAGTGTAAGGCTAGCCGCCTACTACGAGCAGTACTTC
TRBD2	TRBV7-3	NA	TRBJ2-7	CASSLGRGVLSEQYF	TGTGCCAGCAGCTTAGGCCGGGGGGTACTTAGCGAGCAGTACTTC
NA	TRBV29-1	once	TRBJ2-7	CSVVGVRYEQYF	TGCAGCGTTGTTGGGGTACGCTACGAGCAGTACTTC
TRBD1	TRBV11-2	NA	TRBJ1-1	CASSLRGQSMTEAFF	TGTGCCAGCAGCTTACGGGGACAGAGTATGACTGAAGCTTTCTTT
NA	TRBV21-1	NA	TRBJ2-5	CASSKVRTGGDQETQYF	TGTGCCAGCAGCAAAGTCAGGACAGGGGGCGACCAAGAGACCCAGTACTTC
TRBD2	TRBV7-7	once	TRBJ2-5	CASSWGSGGQETQYF	TGTGCTAGCAGCTGGGGTTCGGGGGGGCAAGAGACCCAGTACTTC
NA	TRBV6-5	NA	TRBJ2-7	CASRTEGSYEQYF	TGTGCCAGCAGAACGGAGGGCTCCTACGAGCAGTACTTC
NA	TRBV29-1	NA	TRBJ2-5	CSVEVGASSAKETQYF	TGCAGCGTTGAAGTTGGGGCTAGCAGCGCGAAAGAGACCCAGTACTTC
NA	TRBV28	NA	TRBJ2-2	CASTSGISRELFF	TGTGCCAGCACCTCGGGTATCAGCAGGGAGCTGTTTTTT
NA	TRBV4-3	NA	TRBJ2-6	CASSQDIGARAGANVLTF	TGCGCCAGCAGCCAAGATATTGGAGCCAGGGCTGGGGCCAACGTCCTGACTTTC
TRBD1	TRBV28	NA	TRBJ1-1	CASSTGGTEAFF	TGTGCCAGCAGTACAGGGGGCACTGAAGCTTTCTTT
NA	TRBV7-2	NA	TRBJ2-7	CASSLRRGGGAYEQYF	TGTGCCAGCAGTCTACGCCGTGGCGGAGGGGCATACGAGCAGTACTTC
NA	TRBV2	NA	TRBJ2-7	CASSERRGREQYF	TGTGCCAGCAGTGAGAGGAGGGGGCGCGAGCAGTACTTC